The source of this T cell receptor (beta chain) is a study of shared clonotypes between healthy human individuals. Whole-study results and caveats: Sorted-subset sequencing was shown by rarefaction to be incomplete despite large depth.

TCRdb's copy holds only in-frame clones and misses some; the assay was immunoSEQ multiplex PCR. The table lists some 1.4 million clones, about 96% of them singletons, with approximately 1.1% in the top ten. For this clone: The target antigen is unknown.

The CDR3 is 14 residues long. Trimming took 6 bases from V and 0 from J; bases not matched to a gene: 4. Germline V lookup: CDR1 MRHNA, CDR2 SNTAGT. This chain connects TRBV6-4 to TRBJ2-7; TRBD2 matches at 8 bases. The sample taken for sequencing was naive CD4+ T cells sorted from blood. Stated subset: CD45RA+ positively selected. The sequence came from a young man in good health. The CDR3 region has the DNA TGTGCCAGCAGAGCGGGAGCCCACTCCTACGAGCAGTACTTC. As protein: CASRAGAHSYEQYF.